The 26 T cell receptor beta chains below were found in one sample sequenced in a study of early T cells in non-severe SARS-CoV-2 infection. One entry per CDR3 protein results from TCRdb running MiXCR on the 5' RACE reads. The data hold more than 65,000 distinct CDR3 sequences, with roughly 13% observed a single time. Sequenced sample: whole blood. The receptors were gathered from an adult who was a healthcare worker with PCR-confirmed SARS-CoV-2 infection or an uninfected control (not recorded which).

This clonotype has ten or more counts. This chain's CDR3 is CASSPRQVSSYNEQFF. The CDR3, as DNA: TGTGCCAGCTCACCAAGACAAGTGAGCTCCTACAATGAGCAGTTCTTC. V is TRBV18 and J is TRBJ2-1; D remains ambiguous. The CDR3 sequence is 16 residues long. Trimming left V 2 bases short and J 0 bases short, with 11 bases between. The germline V gene has CDR1 KGHSH and CDR2 LQKENI.

This clonotype was seen at least ten times. The V gene is TRBV18, the J gene TRBJ2-3, with 11 bases aligning to TRBD2. CDR1 is KGHSH, CDR2 LQKENI, per germline. This CDR3 comprises 18 residues. V trimming: 0 bases; J trimming: 0 bases; junction bases outside the gene matches: 5. The CDR3 sequence is CASSPPSGGARSTDTQYF. The CDR3 nucleotides read TGTGCCAGCTCACCACCTAGCGGGGGGGCCCGGAGCACAGATACGCAGTATTTT.

There are many counts of this clonotype. This chain connects TRBV5-1 to TRBJ2-5, with D perhaps TRBD2 (6 bases). The germline V gene has CDR1 SGHRS and CDR2 YFSETQ. Trimming shortened V by 3 bases and J by 5 bases, and 17 bases separated the two germline ends. The CDR3 runs 15 residues. CDR3 sequence: CASSSDGRGEETQYF. CDR3 coding DNA: TGCGCCAGCAGCTCCGACGGGAGAGGGGAGGAGACCCAGTACTTC.

Concerning this clonotype: A read error is possible here, since a much larger clone lies one base away. The chain carries TRBV6-6 and TRBJ2-7, with a tentative D call TRBD2 (5 bases). CDR1 is MNHNY, CDR2 SVGAGI, per germline (reference sequence). The CDR3 has 11 residues. Written as DNA, the CDR3 is TGTGCCAGCCGGAGGAGCTACGTGCAGTACTTC. Translated: CASRRSYVQYF.

The chain recombines TRBV5-6 with TRBJ1-2, with 8 bases aligning to TRBD1. This CDR3 contains 15 residues. Germline V gene lookup returns CDR1 SGHDT and CDR2 YYEEEE. Germline trimming cut 4 bases from V and 2 bases from J; bases unmatched to any gene: 7. DNA of the CDR3: TGTGCCAGCAGCACAAGGACAGGGAACAACTATGGCTACACCTTC. Translated, it gives CASSTRTGNNYGYTF.

The chain carries TRBV19 and TRBJ2-1, with a possible D match to TRBD2 (6 bases). The CDR3 loop spans 16 amino acids. V lost 1 base and J 3 bases, leaving 13 bases between the germline ends. Germline assignment: CDR1 LNHDA and CDR2 SQIVND (reference sequence). The CDR3 sequence is CASSIGGTSFYNEQFF. The CDR3 coding sequence is TGTGCCAGTAGTATAGGGGGGACTTCTTTCTACAATGAGCAGTTCTTC.

This clonotype has more than one count but fewer than ten. This chain uses TRBV12-3 or TRBV12-4 with TRBJ1-5; 7 bases map to TRBD1. V gave up 4 bases and J gave up 6 bases; unmatched junction bases: 6. CDR3 size: 14 residues. CDR3 sequence reads: CASSSRGSGQPQHF. The CDR3 coding sequence is TGTGCCAGCAGTTCCAGGGGGTCTGGTCAGCCCCAGCATTTT.

This clonotype was found many times. This chain uses TRBV2 with TRBJ2-7, with unresolved D. Germline V CDR1 and CDR2: SNHLY, FYNNEI. The CDR3 consists of 11 residues. Trimming stripped 8 bases from V and 7 bases from J, with 12 bases between. The DNA of the CDR3 is TGTGCCAGCGCATTGTTGCAGGAGCAGTACTTC. Protein: CASALLQEQYF.

Only a few counts were recorded for this clonotype. This sequence joins TRBV4-3 and TRBJ2-7; weak D call: TRBD2 (5 bases). Per the germline V gene, CDR1 is LGHNA and CDR2 is YSLEER. This CDR3 is built from 15 residues. With 0 bases removed from V and 3 bases from J, the gap between germline ends came to 12 bases. The CDR3 loop reads CASSQDRGQDYEQYF. In DNA, the CDR3 is TGCGCCAGCAGCCAAGATCGCGGGCAGGACTACGAGCAGTACTTC.

The chain recombines TRBV20-1 with TRBJ1-5, with D possibly TRBD1 on 5 matching bases. CDR1 and CDR2 from the germline V gene are DFQATT and SNEGSKA (reference sequence). This CDR3 spans 14 amino acids. V was trimmed by 4 bases and J by 4 bases, leaving 14 bases between them. The CDR3: CSATDRRGNQPQHF. The DNA for the CDR3 is TGCAGTGCTACCGACAGACGAGGGAATCAGCCCCAGCATTTT.

The V call is TRBV5-1, the J call TRBJ2-7; 10 bases are a match to TRBD2. CDR3 length: 15 amino acids. CDR1 SGHRS and CDR2 YFSETQ come from the germline V gene. Unmatched junction bases numbered 5, after V lost 5 bases and J lost 0 bases. This CDR3 reads CASRRTSGSSYEQYF. DNA of the CDR3: TGCGCCAGCAGACGGACTAGCGGATCCTCCTACGAGCAGTACTTC.

With respect to this clonotype: It may be a read error: a sequence one base away is much more abundant. The chain uses TRBV5-1 and TRBJ2-1, with D perhaps TRBD2 (6 bases). Germline V CDR1 and CDR2: SGHRS, YFSETQ. CDR3 length: 14 residues. The CDR3 region is CASNPGGQSNGQFF. For the CDR3, the DNA is TGCGCCAGCAACCCCGGGGGTCAATCGAATGGGCAGTTCTTC.

This clonotype was found many times. Here the CDR3 reads CASSVNNEQFF. The CDR3 DNA sequence: TGTGCCAGCAGTGTCAACAATGAGCAGTTCTTC. The rearrangement uses TRBV7-9 and TRBJ2-1; D remains unclear. This CDR3 is built from 11 residues. The germline gives CDR1 SEHNR, CDR2 FQNEAQ (reference sequence). V lost 6 bases to trimming and J lost 5 bases, with 5 bases between them.

This sequence joins TRBV5-1 and TRBJ2-7; TRBD2 might be the D (5 bases). Germline V gene data show CDR1 as SGHRS and CDR2 as YFSETQ. The V gene lost 4 bases and the J gene lost 0 bases, with 14 bases spanning the gap. The CDR3 loop spans 15 amino acids. The CDR3 sequence is CASSKRTGDSYEQYF. CDR3 nucleotide sequence: TGCGCCAGCAGCAAGAGGACTGGGGACTCCTACGAGCAGTACTTC.

The chain joins TRBV4-3 to TRBJ2-1; 7 bases line up with TRBD2. Trimming removed 7 bases from V and 7 bases from J; junction bases left unmatched: 7. The V gene's germline CDR1 is LGHNA and CDR2 YSLEER. The CDR3 sequence is 13 residues long. The CDR3 DNA follows: TGCGCCAGCATGAGCGGGACGGTTAATGAGCAGTTCTTC. It encodes CASMSGTVNEQFF.

This clonotype showed up many times. CDR3 protein: CASSGGGGETQYF. The CDR3 DNA reads as TGTGCCAGCAGCGGAGGAGGGGGAGAGACCCAGTACTTC. The rearrangement joins TRBV5-6 to TRBJ2-5; D possibly uses TRBD1 or TRBD2 (6 bases each). V was shortened by 4 bases and J by 4 bases, with 11 bases between the two germline ends. CDR1 SGHDT and CDR2 YYEEEE come from the germline V gene. The CDR3 has 13 residues. Supplemented by reference TRBV5-6 and TRBJ2-5, the full variable domain reads DAGVTQSPTHLIKTRGQQVTLRCSPKSGHDTVSWYQQALGQGPQFIFQYYEEEERQRGNFPDRFSGHQFPNYSSELNVNALLLGDSALYLCASSGGGGETQYFGPGTRLLVL.

There are many counts of this clonotype. This chain joins TRBV21-1 and TRBJ2-1. TRBV21-1 is given as a pseudogene. The CDR3 loop spans 15 amino acids. The CDR3 DNA reads as TGTGCCAGCAGCAAAGGTGTGGACCACTACAATGAGCAGTTCTTC. It is translated as CASSKGVDHYNEQFF.

This clonotype was counted a few times. V is TRBV18 and J is TRBJ2-2, with unresolved D. V gave up 3 bases and J gave up 6 bases, with 5 bases separating them. Germline assignment: CDR1 KGHSH and CDR2 LQKENI. The CDR3 is 12 residues long. The CDR3 nucleotides are TGTGCCAGCTCACCGTTCCCCGGGGAGCTGTTTTTT. Its protein product is CASSPFPGELFF.

The rearrangement links TRBV15 to TRBJ1-1; TRBD1 is a possible D gene (5 bases). Germline V gives CDR1 LNHNV, CDR2 YYDKDF (reference sequence). The CDR3 length is 14 residues. V was clipped by 5 bases and J by 11 bases, with 21 bases between them. The CDR3 nucleotides are TGTGCCACCAGCTCTTCAGGGTTCGGGGCAGCGGCTTTCTTT. The encoded protein is CATSSSGFGAAAFF.

V gene TRBV2 combines with J gene TRBJ2-7, with 9 bases aligning to TRBD1. Losses at the gene ends were 7 bases for V and 7 bases for J; bases not matched to a gene: 11. The germline V gene encodes CDR1 SNHLY and CDR2 FYNNEI. The CDR3 is made up of 14 amino acids. The CDR3 sequence is CASTRDREVTEQYF. The CDR3 bases are TGTGCCAGCACCCGGGACAGGGAGGTCACGGAGCAGTACTTC.

In this sample, this clonotype turned up once. The chain carries TRBV7-2 and TRBJ2-1; D is perhaps TRBD2 (6 bases). CDR3 length: 13 residues. CDR1 is SGHTA, CDR2 FQGNSA, per germline. Trimming left V 7 bases short and J 3 bases short, with 10 bases between. CDR3 region: CASTGGYYNEQFF. CDR3 nucleotides: TGTGCCAGCACCGGGGGTTACTACAATGAGCAGTTCTTC.

This clonotype turned up a few times. V and J are TRBV9 and TRBJ2-3; D is undetermined. CDR1 is SGDLS and CDR2 is YYNGEE in the germline V gene. The CDR3 runs to 12 residues. V was cut by 0 bases and J by 6 bases, with 5 bases left in between. CDR3 protein: CASSVDRDTQYF. CDR3 bases: TGTGCCAGCAGCGTAGACCGGGATACGCAGTATTTT.

The V gene is TRBV21-1, the J gene TRBJ2-2; TRBD2, the table's D call, was not compared with the DNA. TRBV21-1 is annotated as a pseudogene. The CDR3 consists of 12 residues. The CDR3 nucleotides read TGTGCCAGCAGCCTAGAGGGCGGGGAGCTGTTTTTT. Residues: CASSLEGGELFF.

The J gene is TRBJ2-3, the V gene TRBV11-2, with 11 bases lining up with TRBD2. The CDR3 covers 13 residues. V lost 6 bases to trimming and J lost 5 bases; unmatched junction nucleotides: 1. Germline V gene sequence: CDR1 SGHAT, CDR2 FQNNGV. DNA of the CDR3: TGTGCCAGCAGACTAGCGGGAGTAGATACGCAGTATTTT. Translated: CASRLAGVDTQYF.

The genes are TRBV7-3 and TRBJ1-1; a weak D match, TRBD1 (6 bases). The CDR3 is made up of 13 amino acids. Deletions cut 2 bases from V and 3 bases from J, with 7 bases between. Looked up from germline, CDR1 is SGHTA and CDR2 is FQGTGA. In nucleotides, the CDR3 is TGTGCCAGCAGCTTAGACAGGTACACTGAAGCTTTCTTT. Translation gives CASSLDRYTEAFF.

This clonotype has at least ten counts. This chain connects TRBV7-8 to TRBJ1-4; D is uncertain. This CDR3 spans 15 amino acids. Germline V gene sequence: CDR1 SGHVS, CDR2 FQNEAQ. The V gene lost 5 bases and the J gene lost 0 bases, with 10 bases spanning the gap. The CDR3, as DNA: TGTGCCAGCAGCCGTCACAGTACAACTAATGAAAAACTGTTTTTT. It yields the protein CASSRHSTTNEKLFF.